The text below deals with one T cell receptor beta chain. No antigen is known for it. The sequencer listed for this sample is Illumina HiSeq 2000. TCR beta cDNA libraries were prepared using 5'RACE template switching, which introduced a universal primer site and unique molecular identifiers. Priming for cDNA synthesis came from the TCR beta constant segment, and two successive PCR amplification steps followed. Processing in the source paper ran as follows. Reads were demultiplexed and grouped by UMI with MIGEC, and clonotypes were assembled and quantified with MiTCR. To exclude erroneous sequences, only TCR cDNA sequences supported by at least two reads were retained. Downstream repertoire analysis used the tcR package, and clonotypes were matched across fractions by CDR3 nucleotide sequence plus V segment. VDJmatch was used to annotate antigen specificity against VDJdb, with one amino acid substitution in CDR3 permitted. TCRdb reprocessed the raw reads; every CDR3 protein sequence is a single record, and DNA is not supplied. These V and J calls are TCRdb output, not the study's own analysis. This sample's table has entries for some 410,000 distinct CDR3 sequences. About 7.3% of the sample is in the top ten clones.

These data come from a study of T cells expressing NK-cell markers (dated by TCRdb to the early 2020s). In terms of the full investigation: Seven to nine donors provided sorted CD3+CD56+NKG2C+, CD3+CD56+NKG2C- and CD3+CD56-NKG2C+ T-cell subsets, whose TCR beta-chain repertoires were profiled. Of the eight sequenced donors, seven were found to be HCMV-seropositive and one was found to be HCMV-seronegative. Randomly selected healthy volunteers, three men and five women, were used as the eight sequenced donors. Illumina HiSeq 2000/2500, MiSeq or NextSeq was used to sequence libraries as 2 x 150 bp reads.

From cysteine to phenylalanine, the CDR3 is 16 amino acids long. The coding DNA is unavailable. The germline V gene supplies CDR1 SGHDT and CDR2 YYEEEE. On the study overall, not on this receptor specifically: In several donors, the dominant CD3+CD56+NKG2C+ clonotypes ranked among the top 10 CD8+ clonotypes, making up roughly 1.0-7.0% of CD8+ T cells. Whether the expanded NKG2C-expressing T cell clones were specific for HCMV antigens was left unclear. Those dominant clonotypes were again the most abundant among CD3+CD56-NKG2C+ cells in four donors, at about 25-65%.

A commercial ELISA kit detecting HCMV-specific IgG in serum was used to determine HCMV serostatus. Ficoll density gradient centrifugation was used to isolate peripheral blood mononuclear cells from blood. The receptor chain draws on TRBV5-6 and TRBJ1-1; lacking DNA, the TRBD1 call made by TCRdb goes unchecked. The TCR comes from a woman aged 18 to 75 in good health. Material for sequencing was blood T cells: a sorted CD56 or NKG2C T cell subset, CD4+ or CD8+ T cells, or bulk PBMC T cells (not recorded which). The CDR3 protein: CASRNGPTGVNTEAFF. This CDR3, with the reference TRBV5-6 and TRBJ1-1 proteins standing in past its ends, gives the full variable domain DAGVTQSPTHLIKTRGQQVTLRCSPKSGHDTVSWYQQALGQGPQFIFQYYEEEERQRGNFPDRFSGHQFPNYSSELNVNALLLGDSALYLCASRNGPTGVNTEAFFGQGTRLTVV.